Presented here are 25 T cell receptor beta chains from one specimen sequenced in a study of T cell repertoires in ileal Crohn's disease. TCRdb's table, derived via immunoSEQ multiplex PCR, lists solely in-frame clones and lacks some. The sample shows 9,500 to 15,000 clones, approximately 78% of them seen only once. The time point is: neoterminal ileum biopsy at postoperative endoscopy, about 6 months after surgery. The sample was ileal tissue. The receptors originated from an adult with Crohn's disease.

This clone was observed a handful of times. The rearrangement links TRBV12-5 to TRBJ2-7; 9 bases are shared with TRBD2. This CDR3 contains 16 residues. Germline V gene sequence: CDR1 LGHNT, CDR2 FRNRAP. V gave up 4 bases and J gave up 3 bases; unmatched junction bases: 10. The CDR3 DNA sequence: TGTGCTAGTGGTTCTTCTAGTAGCGGGGGAGTCTACGAGCAGTACTTC. Translation: CASGSSSSGGVYEQYF.

This clone has just a few counts. The J gene is TRBJ2-1, the V gene TRBV30; weak D call: TRBD1 (6 bases). Between the trimmed V and J ends, which lost 2 bases and 7 bases, there was a span of 12 bases. Looked up from germline, CDR1 is GTSNPN and CDR2 is SVGIG (reference sequence). The CDR3 sequence is 13 residues long. Here the CDR3 DNA reads TGTGCCTGGAGTACAATCAGGGGAAATGAGCAGTTCTTC. Protein: CAWSTIRGNEQFF.

The chain recombines TRBV4-1 with TRBJ2-2, with 11 bases fitting TRBD2. Per the germline V gene, CDR1 is MGHRA and CDR2 is YSYEKL. V lost 4 bases to trimming and J lost 14 bases; unmatched junction nucleotides: 3. The CDR3 length is 12 residues. The CDR3 reads CASSLSGRALFF. The CDR3 DNA sequence: TGCGCCAGCAGCCTTAGCGGGAGGGCACTGTTTTTT.

V and J are TRBV6-1 and TRBJ1-5; no clear D. The CDR3 covers 14 residues. V shed 9 bases and J shed 4 bases, with 16 bases lying between them. The germline CDR1 and CDR2 sequences are MNHNS and SASEGT. The CDR3 here is CASETGNGNQPQHF. The CDR3 DNA reads TGTGCCAGTGAGACGGGGAATGGGAATCAGCCCCAGCATTTT.

J is TRBJ2-1 and V is TRBV1; the DNA was not compared with TRBD2, the D call given in the table. TRBV1 is a recognized pseudogene. The CDR3 extends over 14 amino acids. The CDR3 DNA follows: TGCACCAGCACCGGAGGGACTAGATCCAATGAGCAGTTCTTC. Encoded protein: CTSTGGTRSNEQFF.

This chain connects TRBV7-2 to TRBJ2-1; weak D call: TRBD1 (7 bases). V was cut by 8 bases and J by 6 bases, with 17 bases left in between. Per the germline V gene, CDR1 is SGHTA and CDR2 is FQGNSA. The CDR3 runs 14 residues. DNA for the CDR3: TGTGCCAGCGCAGGGGGACTGCCGGGCAATGAGCAGTTCTTC. Amino acids: CASAGGLPGNEQFF.

The chain joins TRBV5-1 to TRBJ2-1; 10 nucleotides line up with TRBD2. The CDR3 loop spans 16 amino acids. Germline assignment: CDR1 SGHRS and CDR2 YFSETQ. Trimming cost V 6 bases and J 5 bases; bases outside gene matches: 11. The CDR3 spells CASNKLLAGSNNEQFF. The CDR3 DNA is TGCGCCAGCAACAAGCTACTAGCGGGAAGCAACAATGAGCAGTTCTTC.

By proportion, this clone is large. This chain uses TRBV15 with TRBJ1-2; D is perhaps TRBD1 (5 bases). Germline CDR1 reads LNHNV; CDR2 reads YYDKDF (reference sequence). Trimming removed 1 base from V and 8 bases from J, with 17 bases in between. The length of the CDR3 is 15 residues. CDR3 nucleotides: TGTGCCACCAGCAGAGTGGGAGGTGAGGGGCTGGGCTACACCTTC. The encoded protein is CATSRVGGEGLGYTF.

In nucleotides, the CDR3 is TGTGCCAGCAGCTTAGAAGGTGGGAGGGCCTACGAGCAGTACTTC. It encodes CASSLEGGRAYEQYF. V and J are TRBV7-8 and TRBJ2-7; 7 nucleotides agree with TRBD2. The CDR3 contains 15 residues. Per germline, CDR1 SGHVS and CDR2 FQNEAQ. V was pared by 1 base and J by 2 bases, with 5 bases of the junction left unmatched.

This clone came up once. V is TRBV6-5 and J is TRBJ1-2; D unclear. V dropped 0 bases and J dropped 0 bases, with 8 bases sitting between them. Germline lookup yields CDR1 MNHEY and CDR2 SVGAGI. This CDR3 is 15 amino acids long. DNA of the CDR3: TGTGCCAGCAGTTACTCCCTTCTAGCTAACTATGGCTACACCTTC. Residues: CASSYSLLANYGYTF.

The chain couples TRBV5-4 to TRBJ1-2; 9 nucleotides agree with TRBD1. V trimming: 0 bases; J trimming: 0 bases; junction bases outside the gene matches: 3. This CDR3 contains 16 residues. The germline V gene encodes CDR1 SGHNT and CDR2 YYREEE (reference sequence). This CDR3 is CASSLGTGVANYGYTF. The DNA of the CDR3 is TGTGCCAGCAGCTTGGGGACAGGGGTAGCTAACTATGGCTACACCTTC.

This clone was detected only a few times. The rearrangement links TRBV5-6 to TRBJ2-7; the match to TRBD1 covers 7 bases. Germline values: CDR1 SGHDT, CDR2 YYEEEE. The CDR3 loop spans 15 amino acids. V was clipped by 5 bases and J by 3 bases; unmatched bases: 11. The CDR3 loop reads CASRPQDRAIYEQYF. The CDR3 DNA follows: TGTGCCAGCAGGCCTCAAGACAGGGCTATCTACGAGCAGTACTTC. Full variable domain (missing parts from reference TRBV5-6 and TRBJ2-7): DAGVTQSPTHLIKTRGQQVTLRCSPKSGHDTVSWYQQALGQGPQFIFQYYEEEERQRGNFPDRFSGHQFPNYSSELNVNALLLGDSALYLCASRPQDRAIYEQYFGPGTRLTVT.

J is TRBJ2-7 and V is TRBV5-1, with 9 bases matching TRBD1. There are 15 residues in the CDR3. After removal of 3 bases from V and 6 bases from J, the junction contained 10 bases not matched to a gene. The germline V gene has CDR1 SGHRS and CDR2 YFSETQ. The CDR3 here is CASSWGGQGSSEQYF. The CDR3 coding sequence is TGCGCCAGCAGCTGGGGGGGACAGGGCTCAAGCGAGCAGTACTTC.

This sequence joins TRBV10-1 and TRBJ1-1; TRBD1 matches at 7 bases. The CDR3 is made up of 13 amino acids. The germline V gene encodes CDR1 WNHNN and CDR2 SYGVQD (reference sequence). V lost 4 bases to trimming and J lost 10 bases; unmatched junction nucleotides: 9. The DNA for the CDR3 is TGCGCCAGCAGTGGAGGGATCAGGGGGATAGCTTTCTTT. Translated: CASSGGIRGIAFF.

The chain recombines TRBV7-3 with TRBJ2-1, with TRBD1 identical over 9 bases. The CDR3 consists of 14 residues. CDR1 is SGHTA and CDR2 is FQGTGA in the germline V gene. V was pared by 4 bases and J by 7 bases, with 5 bases of the junction left unmatched. CDR3 residues: CASSSGQGWNEQFF. CDR3 sequence (DNA): TGTGCCAGCAGCTCGGGACAGGGTTGGAATGAGCAGTTCTTC.

The CDR3 DNA follows: TGTGCCAGCAGCCTACAGGGGACAGATACGCAGTATTTT. The encoded protein is CASSLQGTDTQYF. The chain links TRBV14 to TRBJ2-3; the match to TRBD1 covers 7 bases. The J segment lost 3 bases and the V segment lost 4 bases, leaving 1 base of the junction unmatched. Looked up from germline, CDR1 is SGHDN and CDR2 is FVKESK. The CDR3 extends over 13 amino acids.

The chain joins TRBV18 to TRBJ1-1, with 7 bases that match TRBD1. The CDR3 covers 20 residues. V trimming: 3 bases; J trimming: 1 base; junction bases outside the gene matches: 20. Germline V gene data show CDR1 as KGHSH and CDR2 as LQKENI. The CDR3 bases are TGTGCCAGCTCACCCGACACGGGTCCGACAGGGAGCTGGGGGAACACTGAAGCTTTCTTT. It translates to CASSPDTGPTGSWGNTEAFF.

The J gene is TRBJ2-7, the V gene TRBV27; TRBD1 matches 8 bases. This CDR3 is 14 amino acids long. CDR1 is MNHEY and CDR2 is SMNVEV in the germline V gene (reference sequence). V trimming: 6 bases; J trimming: 5 bases; junction bases outside the gene matches: 9. The CDR3 spells CASSRQGTGHEQYF. DNA of the CDR3: TGTGCCAGCAGCCGACAGGGGACGGGTCACGAGCAGTACTTC.

The chain employs TRBV25-1 and TRBJ2-1, with 7 bases aligning to TRBD2. Per germline, CDR1 MGHDK and CDR2 SYGVNS. V trimming: 1 base; J trimming: 3 bases; junction bases outside the gene matches: 0. The CDR3 has 14 amino acids. The CDR3, as DNA: TGTGCCAGCAGTGAATGGGAGGGCTACAATGAGCAGTTCTTC. Its protein is CASSEWEGYNEQFF.

This chain uses TRBV19 with TRBJ2-3, with a tentative D call TRBD2 (5 bases). V was cut by 5 bases and J by 0 bases, with 9 bases left in between. Germline CDR1 LNHDA, CDR2 SQIVND (reference sequence). CDR3 size: 14 residues. The CDR3 loop reads CASSFPGSTDTQYF. The CDR3 DNA follows: TGTGCCAGTAGTTTCCCGGGGAGCACAGATACGCAGTATTTT.

V usage is TRBV28 and J usage is TRBJ2-7, with a weak D call TRBD1 (7 bases). V dropped 5 bases and J dropped 3 bases, with 20 bases sitting between them. The CDR3 is made up of 16 amino acids. In germline, CDR1 is MDHEN, CDR2 SYDVKM. CDR3 DNA sequence: TGTGCCAGCAGTCCCCGCGTGTCAGGGGGGAACTACGAGCAGTACTTC. As protein: CASSPRVSGGNYEQYF. Looking up the rest from reference TRBV28 and TRBJ2-7 gives the full variable domain: DVKVTQSSRYLVKRTGEKVFLECVQDMDHENMFWYRQDPGLGLRLIYFSYDVKMKEKGDIPEGYSVSREKKERFSLILESASTNQTSMYLCASSPRVSGGNYEQYFGPGTRLTVT.

The count of this clone is one. The chain recombines TRBV6-5 with TRBJ1-1; a weak D match, TRBD1 (5 bases). The CDR3 extends over 16 amino acids. Trimming removed 2 bases at V and 4 bases at J, with 17 bases between. From germline, CDR1 is MNHEY and CDR2 SVGAGI. CDR3 DNA sequence: TGTGCCAGCAGTTACCACTCCGGGGGTTTTACCACTGAAGCTTTCTTT. Its protein product is CASSYHSGGFTTEAFF.

This clone was observed once. The chain combines TRBV2 with TRBJ2-7; the match to TRBD1 covers 7 bases. Germline V gene sequence: CDR1 SNHLY, CDR2 FYNNEI. V lost 3 bases to trimming and J lost 3 bases; unmatched junction nucleotides: 8. CDR3 size: 15 residues. Written as DNA, the CDR3 is TGTGCCAGCAGTGAGGGACAGTGGACAATCTACGAGCAGTACTTC. It encodes CASSEGQWTIYEQYF.

The rearrangement uses TRBV2 and TRBJ1-4, with a possible D match to TRBD1 (6 bases). The germline V and J ends were trimmed by 3 bases and 8 bases, with 13 bases remaining between them. Germline CDR1 SNHLY, CDR2 FYNNEI. The CDR3 runs to 14 residues. The DNA for the CDR3 is TGTGCCAGCAGTGATTCAGGGGCTTGGGAAAAACTGTTTTTT. Its protein product is CASSDSGAWEKLFF. The whole variable domain, remainder taken from reference TRBV2 and TRBJ1-4, is EPEVTQTPSHQVTQMGQEVILRCVPISNHLYFYWYRQILGQKVEFLVSFYNNEISEKSEIFDDQFSVERPDGSNFTLKIRSTKLEDSAMYFCASSDSGAWEKLFFGSGTQLSVL.

This clone appeared once. The rearrangement uses TRBV7-9 and TRBJ1-3, with TRBD1 as a possible D gene (5 bases). Germline CDR1 and CDR2: SEHNR and FQNEAQ (reference sequence). V was cut by 5 bases and J by 4 bases, with 9 bases left in between. This CDR3 is 13 amino acids long. CDR3 sequence (DNA): TGTGCCAGCAGCCCAGGGTCAGGAAACACCATATATTTT. Encoded protein: CASSPGSGNTIYF. Together with reference TRBV7-9 and TRBJ1-3, the CDR3 gives the full variable domain: DTGVSQNPRHKITKRGQNVTFRCDPISEHNRLYWYRQTLGQGPEFLTYFQNEAQLEKSRLLSDRFSAERPKGSFSTLEIQRTEQGDSAMYLCASSPGSGNTIYFGEGSWLTVV.